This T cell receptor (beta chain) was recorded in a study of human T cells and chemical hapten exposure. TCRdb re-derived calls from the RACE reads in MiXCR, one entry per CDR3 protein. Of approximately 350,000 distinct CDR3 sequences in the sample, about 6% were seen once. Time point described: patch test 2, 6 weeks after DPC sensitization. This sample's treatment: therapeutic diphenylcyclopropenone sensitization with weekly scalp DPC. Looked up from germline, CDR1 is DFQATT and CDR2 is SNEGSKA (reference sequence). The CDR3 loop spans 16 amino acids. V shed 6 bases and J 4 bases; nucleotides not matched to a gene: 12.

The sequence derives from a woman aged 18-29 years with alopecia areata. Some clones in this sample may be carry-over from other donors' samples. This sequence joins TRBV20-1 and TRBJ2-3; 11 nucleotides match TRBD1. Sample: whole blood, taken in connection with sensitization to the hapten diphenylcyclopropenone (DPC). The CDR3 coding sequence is TGCAGTGCGAGGGACCCTGGGACAGGGGGGGCAGATACGCAGTATTTT. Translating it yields CSARDPGTGGADTQYF.